Following are 27 T cell receptor beta chains from one sample sequenced in a study of blood T cell dynamics during melanoma immunotherapy. Time point described: week 3, after first cycle of checkpoint inhibitor. Profiled with immunoSEQ multiplex PCR; TCRdb holds only in-frame clones, not every one. The repertoire has nearly 7,000 clones, about 85% of them found once; the top ten carry 30% to 40%. Sample: blood, taken from a patient treated with checkpoint blockade. All receptors derive from a human donor with melanoma. Some clones in this sample may be carry-over from other donors' samples.

This clone has more than one count but fewer than ten. The genes are TRBV7-3 and TRBJ2-2, with a possible D match to TRBD2 (7 bases). This CDR3 region has 16 residues. Germline V gives CDR1 SGHTA, CDR2 FQGTGA. V shed 6 bases and J shed 3 bases, with 17 bases lying between them. CDR3 nucleotides: TGTGCCAGCAGTCCCCCGGGGGGCGGGTACACCGGGGAGCTGTTTTTT. Amino acid sequence: CASSPPGGGYTGELFF. Based on the CDR3 plus reference TRBV7-3 and TRBJ2-2, the full variable domain is GAGVSQTPSNKVTEKGKYVELRCDPISGHTALYWYRQSLGQGPEFLIYFQGTGAADDSGLPNDRFFAVRPEGSVSTLKIQRTERGDSAVYLCASSPPGGGYTGELFFGEGSRLTVL.

This clone was observed a handful of times. The gene calls are TRBV7-9 and TRBJ2-1; 8 bases match TRBD2. Germline trimming cut 1 base from V and 4 bases from J; bases unmatched to any gene: 3. CDR1 is SEHNR, CDR2 FQNEAQ, per germline (reference sequence). The CDR3 runs to 15 residues. CDR3 loop: CASSLGSGTYNEQFF. As DNA, the CDR3 is TGTGCCAGCAGCTTAGGTAGCGGGACTTACAATGAGCAGTTCTTC.

A few counts support this clone. The chain couples TRBV9 to TRBJ1-1; D remains ambiguous. CDR1 and CDR2 from the germline V gene are SGDLS and YYNGEE. This CDR3 spans 13 amino acids. V was cut by 0 bases and J by 0 bases, with 3 bases left in between. CDR3 nucleotide sequence: TGTGCCAGCAGCGTAGCGATGAACACTGAAGCTTTCTTT. Protein: CASSVAMNTEAFF.

The chain is built from TRBV4-1 and TRBJ2-5; 10 bases map to TRBD2. Germline V lookup: CDR1 MGHRA, CDR2 YSYEKL. The V segment lost 1 base and the J segment 5 bases; nucleotides outside the gene matches: 7. The CDR3 length is 16 residues. CDR3 protein: CASSQGPAGGRETQYF. The CDR3 region has the DNA TGCGCCAGCAGCCAAGGTCCAGCGGGAGGGAGGGAGACCCAGTACTTC.

This clone appeared a single time. In nucleotides, the CDR3 is TGTGCCAGCAGCGCCACTATAGCTACAATTCGCACTGAAGCTTTCTTT. It encodes CASSATIATIRTEAFF. The chain recombines TRBV21-1 with TRBJ1-1. TRBV21-1 has pseudogene status. The CDR3 length is 16 residues.

The chain carries TRBV7-6 and TRBJ2-2; no reliable D call. From germline, CDR1 is SGHVS and CDR2 FNYEAQ. There are 14 residues in the CDR3. V lost 7 bases, J lost 0 bases, and 9 bases lay in between. This chain's CDR3 is CASIPGTNTGELFF. DNA for the CDR3: TGTGCCAGCATCCCGGGCACGAACACCGGGGAGCTGTTTTTT.

The chain has TRBV28 and TRBJ1-3, with D unresolved. Trimming took 10 bases from V and 0 from J, leaving 10 bases between them. There are 13 residues in the CDR3. Germline values: CDR1 MDHEN, CDR2 SYDVKM. CDR3 amino acids: CATSGLSGNTIYF. The DNA for the CDR3 is TGTGCCACCTCCGGACTCTCTGGAAACACCATATATTTT.

Regarding this clone: The junction departs from germline at one end; a sequencing error may be responsible. The V gene is TRBV2, the J gene TRBJ1-4; D is ambiguous. Germline V lookup: CDR1 SNHLY, CDR2 FYNNEI. The length of the CDR3 is 14 residues. Here the CDR3 DNA reads TGTGCCAGCAGTGTTTCCTTAACTTATGAAAAACTGTTTTTT. It yields the protein CASSVSLTYEKLFF.

V usage is TRBV20-1 and J usage is TRBJ1-6; D not resolved. Trimming cost V 3 bases and J 9 bases, with 3 bases left between them. Germline V gene sequence: CDR1 DFQATT, CDR2 SNEGSKA (reference sequence). The CDR3 has 10 residues. The CDR3, as DNA: TGCAGTGCTAGCGTTTCACCCCTCCACTTT. Its translation: CSASVSPLHF.

This clone was seen once. The chain couples TRBV28 to TRBJ1-1; possible D gene TRBD1, 5 bases. The CDR3 has 13 residues. CDR1 and CDR2 (germline): MDHEN, SYDVKM. V lost 6 bases and J 1 base, leaving 9 bases between the germline ends. The CDR3 here is CASSLGGNTEAFF. The CDR3 DNA follows: TGTGCCAGCAGCCTCGGGGGGAACACTGAAGCTTTCTTT.

In DNA form, the CDR3 reads TGTGCCAGCAGTGACGGACAGGGGGCAGATACGCAGTATTTT. Amino acids: CASSDGQGADTQYF. The chain is built from TRBV6-4 and TRBJ2-3; TRBD1 matches at 10 bases. The V gene's germline CDR1 is MRHNA and CDR2 SNTAGT. The trim removed 2 bases at V and 4 bases at J, leaving 0 bases unmatched. This CDR3 contains 14 residues.

The rearrangement links TRBV15 to TRBJ2-5; TRBD1 might be the D (5 bases). V lost 0 bases to trimming and J lost 3 bases, with 8 bases between them. The CDR3 is made up of 14 amino acids. Germline CDR1 and CDR2: LNHNV and YYDKDF (reference sequence). The CDR3 reads CATSRDLTEETQYF. The CDR3 DNA reads as TGTGCCACCAGCAGAGATCTGACAGAAGAGACCCAGTACTTC.

The chain carries TRBV4-3 and TRBJ1-1; D remains ambiguous. From germline, CDR1 is LGHNA and CDR2 YSLEER. The germline V and J ends were trimmed by 1 base and 0 bases, with 3 bases remaining between them. The CDR3 consists of 13 residues. The CDR3 DNA reads TGCGCCAGCAGCCAAGGGATGAACACTGAAGCTTTCTTT. Amino acids: CASSQGMNTEAFF.

The chain joins TRBV29-1 to TRBJ1-1; 8 bases match TRBD1. The CDR3 sequence is 13 residues long. Unmatched junction bases numbered 3, after V lost 5 bases and J lost 1 base. Looked up from germline, CDR1 is SQVTM and CDR2 is ANQGSEA. The CDR3 is CSVLGQGNTEAFF. In DNA, the CDR3 is TGCAGCGTTCTTGGACAGGGGAACACTGAAGCTTTCTTT.

The V call is TRBV28, the J call TRBJ1-5, with D tentatively TRBD1 (6 bases). V was cut by 10 bases and J by 4 bases, with 14 bases left in between. CDR1 is MDHEN, CDR2 SYDVKM, per germline. This CDR3 spans 13 amino acids. This CDR3 is CAIKKGGNQPQHF. The CDR3 nucleotides read TGTGCCATCAAGAAGGGGGGAAATCAGCCCCAGCATTTT.

The chain combines TRBV29-1 with TRBJ2-6, with 7 positions matching TRBD1. Germline CDR1 and CDR2: SQVTM and ANQGSEA. V gave up 4 bases and J gave up 0 bases; unmatched junction bases: 12. The CDR3 is 18 residues long. Written as DNA, the CDR3 is TGCAGCGTTGCCCAGACAGGGTGGGGCCTCTCTGGGGCCAACGTCCTGACTTTC. It encodes CSVAQTGWGLSGANVLTF.

The chain links TRBV9 to TRBJ2-7, with D perhaps TRBD1 or TRBD2 (5 bases each). Trimming removed 3 bases from V and 0 bases from J, with 13 bases in between. Germline V gives CDR1 SGDLS, CDR2 YYNGEE. The CDR3 consists of 15 residues. CDR3 sequence reads: CASSEGLGDSYEQYF. Written as DNA, the CDR3 is TGTGCCAGCAGCGAGGGCTTGGGGGACTCCTACGAGCAGTACTTC.

The chain carries TRBV4-1 and TRBJ1-5; D is uncertain. The CDR3 spans 13 residues. Germline CDR1 MGHRA, CDR2 YSYEKL. V was trimmed by 5 bases and J by 4 bases, leaving 9 bases between them. The CDR3 sequence: CASSMDQNQPQHF. CDR3 sequence (DNA): TGCGCCAGCAGCATGGACCAAAATCAGCCCCAGCATTTT.

This chain joins TRBV5-1 and TRBJ1-5, with 9 bases aligning to TRBD1. The germline CDR1 and CDR2 sequences are SGHRS and YFSETQ. V trimming: 3 bases; J trimming: 5 bases; junction bases outside the gene matches: 3. The CDR3 spans 14 residues. The CDR3 loop is CASSSGQGDQPQHF. The DNA for the CDR3 is TGCGCCAGCAGCTCGGGACAGGGAGATCAGCCCCAGCATTTT.

The sample holds a few counts of this clone. The rearrangement joins TRBV6-1 to TRBJ1-1, with a tentative D call TRBD1 (5 bases). CDR3 size: 14 residues. V was shortened by 4 bases and J by 5 bases, with 14 bases between the two germline ends. CDR1 is MNHNS, CDR2 SASEGT, per germline. The CDR3 sequence is CASSATGRITEAFF. The CDR3 region has the DNA TGTGCCAGCAGTGCCACGGGGCGGATTACTGAAGCTTTCTTT.

V gene TRBV18 combines with J gene TRBJ1-1; D not certain. Per the germline V gene, CDR1 is KGHSH and CDR2 is LQKENI. V lost 3 bases and J lost 2, with 7 bases in between. The CDR3 is 13 residues long. Written as DNA, the CDR3 is TGTGCCAGCTCACCCCGGGATAACACTGAAGCTTTCTTT. This gives the protein CASSPRDNTEAFF.

This rearrangement joins TRBV28 to TRBJ1-4, with 8 bases matching TRBD1. Per the germline V gene, CDR1 is MDHEN and CDR2 is SYDVKM. Trimming cost V 6 bases and J 8 bases; bases outside gene matches: 5. The CDR3 is 13 amino acids. CDR3 sequence: CASRSGGGEKLFF. Written as DNA, the CDR3 is TGTGCCAGCAGATCAGGGGGCGGAGAAAAACTGTTTTTT.

This clone is classed as large. The chain links TRBV7-9 to TRBJ1-2; D is unresolved. Germline values: CDR1 SEHNR, CDR2 FQNEAQ (reference sequence). V lost 5 bases and J lost 8, with 9 bases in between. This CDR3 has 11 amino acids. The chain's CDR3 is CASSPNLGYTF. The CDR3 DNA sequence: TGTGCCAGCAGCCCCAACCTCGGCTACACCTTC.

The V gene is TRBV30, the J gene TRBJ2-3; 10 bases match TRBD2. Trimming took 6 bases from V and 3 from J; bases not matched to a gene: 9. The CDR3 length is 15 residues. Looked up from germline, CDR1 is GTSNPN and CDR2 is SVGIG (reference sequence). For the CDR3, the DNA is TGTGCCTGTACCCTAGCGGGAGCCGAGACAGATACGCAGTATTTT. Translation gives CACTLAGAETDTQYF.

The chain recombines TRBV28 with TRBJ2-3; a weak D match, TRBD2 (5 bases). CDR3 length: 14 residues. The V end lost 3 bases, the J end lost 1 base, and 8 bases lay between the germline ends. CDR1 is MDHEN and CDR2 is SYDVKM in the germline V gene. The CDR3, as DNA: TGTGCCAGCAGTTTTATTAGCGGCACAGATACGCAGTATTTT. Protein: CASSFISGTDTQYF.

The V gene is TRBV28, the J gene TRBJ1-1; no clear D gene. The V end was cut by 6 bases, the J end by 7 bases, with 12 bases between. Germline CDR1 is MDHEN and CDR2 is SYDVKM. The CDR3 totals 12 residues. The CDR3, as DNA: TGTGCCAGCAGCCCGGGTGGCCATGAAGCTTTCTTT. Protein: CASSPGGHEAFF. Looking up the rest from reference TRBV28 and TRBJ1-1 gives the full variable domain: DVKVTQSSRYLVKRTGEKVFLECVQDMDHENMFWYRQDPGLGLRLIYFSYDVKMKEKGDIPEGYSVSREKKERFSLILESASTNQTSMYLCASSPGGHEAFFGQGTRLTVV.

The rearrangement uses TRBV15 and TRBJ1-1, with a weak D call TRBD1 (5 bases). The CDR3 runs 13 residues. V was clipped by 5 bases and J by 4 bases, with 11 bases between them. Germline CDR1 is LNHNV and CDR2 is YYDKDF (reference sequence). The CDR3 DNA follows: TGTGCCACCAGCGTCGGGGGGGGCACTGAAGCTTTCTTT. It encodes CATSVGGGTEAFF.